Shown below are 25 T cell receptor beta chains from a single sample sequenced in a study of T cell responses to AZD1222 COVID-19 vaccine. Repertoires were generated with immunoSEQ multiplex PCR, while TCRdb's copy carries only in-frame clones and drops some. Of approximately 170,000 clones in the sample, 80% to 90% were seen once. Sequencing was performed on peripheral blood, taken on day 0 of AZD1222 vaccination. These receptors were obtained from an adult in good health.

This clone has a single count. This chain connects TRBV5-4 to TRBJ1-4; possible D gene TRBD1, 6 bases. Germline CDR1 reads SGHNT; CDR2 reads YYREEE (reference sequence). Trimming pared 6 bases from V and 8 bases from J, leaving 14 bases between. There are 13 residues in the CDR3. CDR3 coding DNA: TGTGCCAGCAAACCGGACAGTCAGGAAAAACTGTTTTTT. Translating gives CASKPDSQEKLFF.

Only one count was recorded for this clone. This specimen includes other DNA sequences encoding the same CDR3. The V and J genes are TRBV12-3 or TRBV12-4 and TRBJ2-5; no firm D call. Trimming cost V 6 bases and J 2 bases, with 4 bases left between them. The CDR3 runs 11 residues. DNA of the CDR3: TGTGCCAGCAGCCTTCAAGAGACCCAGTACTTC. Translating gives CASSLQETQYF.

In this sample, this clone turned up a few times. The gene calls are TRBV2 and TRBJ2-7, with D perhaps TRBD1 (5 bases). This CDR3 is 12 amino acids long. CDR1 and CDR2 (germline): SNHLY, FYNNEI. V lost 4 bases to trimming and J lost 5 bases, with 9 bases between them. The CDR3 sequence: CASSGVGDEQYF. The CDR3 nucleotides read TGTGCCAGCAGTGGAGTAGGGGACGAGCAGTACTTC.

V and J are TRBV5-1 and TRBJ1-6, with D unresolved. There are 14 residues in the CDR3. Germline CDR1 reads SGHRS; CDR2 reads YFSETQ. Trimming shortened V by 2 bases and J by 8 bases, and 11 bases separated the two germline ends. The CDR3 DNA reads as TGCGCCAGCAGCTTCGGGTCCCCGGATTCACCCCTCCACTTT. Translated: CASSFGSPDSPLHF.

CDR3 residues: CASSSQRPRWEVAQYF. The DNA of the CDR3 is TGTGCCAGCAGCTCCCAACGACCCCGATGGGAAGTCGCCCAGTACTTC. This chain uses TRBV7-9 with TRBJ2-5; D is ambiguous. Trimming removed 4 bases from V and 9 bases from J, with 24 bases in between. Looked up from germline, CDR1 is SEHNR and CDR2 is FQNEAQ (reference sequence). The length of the CDR3 is 16 residues.

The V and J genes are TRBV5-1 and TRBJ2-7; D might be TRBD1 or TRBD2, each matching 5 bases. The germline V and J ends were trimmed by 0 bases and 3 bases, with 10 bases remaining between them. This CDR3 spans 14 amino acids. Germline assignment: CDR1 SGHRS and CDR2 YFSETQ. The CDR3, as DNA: TGCGCCAGCAGCTTGGGAGGGGTCCGCTACGAGCAGTACTTC. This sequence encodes CASSLGGVRYEQYF.

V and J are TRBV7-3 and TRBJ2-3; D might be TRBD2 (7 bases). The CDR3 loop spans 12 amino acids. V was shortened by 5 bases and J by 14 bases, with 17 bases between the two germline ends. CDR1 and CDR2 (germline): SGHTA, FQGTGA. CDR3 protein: CASSQTGGPPYF. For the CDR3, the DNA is TGTGCCAGCAGCCAGACGGGGGGCCCACCGTATTTT.

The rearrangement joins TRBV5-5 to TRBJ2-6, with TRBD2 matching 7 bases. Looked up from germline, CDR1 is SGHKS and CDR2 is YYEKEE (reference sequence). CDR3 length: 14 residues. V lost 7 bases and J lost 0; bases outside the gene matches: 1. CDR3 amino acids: CASAGVSGANVLTF. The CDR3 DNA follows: TGTGCCAGCGCGGGGGTCTCTGGGGCCAACGTCCTGACTTTC.

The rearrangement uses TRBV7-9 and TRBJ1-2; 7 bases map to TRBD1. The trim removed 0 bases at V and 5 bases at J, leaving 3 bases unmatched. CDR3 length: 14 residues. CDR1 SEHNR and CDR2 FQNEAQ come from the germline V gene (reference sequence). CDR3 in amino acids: CASSLAGQSYGYTF. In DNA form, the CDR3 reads TGTGCCAGCAGCTTAGCGGGACAGAGTTATGGCTACACCTTC.

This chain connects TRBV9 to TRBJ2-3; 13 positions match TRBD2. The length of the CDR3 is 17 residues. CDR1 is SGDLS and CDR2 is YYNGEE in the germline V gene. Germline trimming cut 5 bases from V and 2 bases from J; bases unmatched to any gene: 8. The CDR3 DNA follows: TGTGCCAGCAGTGCTACTAGCGGGGGGGCCACCACAGATACGCAGTATTTT. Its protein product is CASSATSGGATTDTQYF.

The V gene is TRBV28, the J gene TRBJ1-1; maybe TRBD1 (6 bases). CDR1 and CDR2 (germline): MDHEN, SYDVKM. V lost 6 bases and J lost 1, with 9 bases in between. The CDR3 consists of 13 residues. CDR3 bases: TGTGCCAGCAGGGGAGGGGGGAACACTGAAGCTTTCTTT. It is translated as CASRGGGNTEAFF.

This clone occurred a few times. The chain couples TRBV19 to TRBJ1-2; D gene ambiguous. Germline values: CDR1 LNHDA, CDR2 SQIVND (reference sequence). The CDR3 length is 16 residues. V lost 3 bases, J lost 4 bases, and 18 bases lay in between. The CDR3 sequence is CASSMTRGLLVYGYTF. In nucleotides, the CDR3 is TGTGCCAGTAGTATGACCCGAGGGCTACTGGTCTATGGCTACACCTTC.

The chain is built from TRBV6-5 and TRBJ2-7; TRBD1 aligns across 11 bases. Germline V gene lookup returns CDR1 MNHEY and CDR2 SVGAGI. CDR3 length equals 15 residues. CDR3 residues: CVSRSGQGVSYEQYV. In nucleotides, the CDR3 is TGTGTCAGCAGATCGGGACAGGGGGTTTCCTACGAGCAGTACGTC.

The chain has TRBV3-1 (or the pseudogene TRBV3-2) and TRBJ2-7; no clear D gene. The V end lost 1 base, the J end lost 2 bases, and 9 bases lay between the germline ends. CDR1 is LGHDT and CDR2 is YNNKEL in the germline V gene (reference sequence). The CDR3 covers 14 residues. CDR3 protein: CASSQVIRTYEQYV. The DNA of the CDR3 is TGTGCCAGCAGCCAAGTAATTAGGACCTACGAGCAGTACGTC.

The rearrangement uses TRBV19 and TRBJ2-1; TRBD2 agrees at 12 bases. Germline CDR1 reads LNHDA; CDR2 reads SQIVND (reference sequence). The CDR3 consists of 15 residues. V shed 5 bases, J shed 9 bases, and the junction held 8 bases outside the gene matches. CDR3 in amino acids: CASSPPSGGAGEQFF. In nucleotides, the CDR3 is TGTGCCAGTAGTCCTCCTAGCGGGGGGGCCGGTGAGCAGTTCTTC.

The CDR3 spells CATSDASGGRNQPQHF. CDR3 in DNA: TGTGCCACCAGTGATGCCTCGGGGGGACGCAATCAGCCCCAGCATTTT. The chain links TRBV24-1 to TRBJ1-5; weak D call: TRBD1 (5 bases). Trimming stripped 3 bases from V and 2 bases from J, with 13 bases between. This CDR3 has 16 residues. Germline V gene data show CDR1 as KGHDR and CDR2 as SFDVKD.

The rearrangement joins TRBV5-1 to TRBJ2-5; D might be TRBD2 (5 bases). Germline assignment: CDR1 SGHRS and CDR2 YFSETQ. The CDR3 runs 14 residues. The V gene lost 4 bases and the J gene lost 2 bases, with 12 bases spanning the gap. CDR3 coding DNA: TGCGCCAGCAGCGCCGGAGGCGGGCAAGAGACCCAGTACTTC. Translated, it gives CASSAGGGQETQYF. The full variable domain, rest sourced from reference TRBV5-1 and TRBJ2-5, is KAGVTQTPRYLIKTRGQQVTLSCSPISGHRSVSWYQQTPGQGLQFLFEYFSETQRNKGNFPGRFSGRQFSNSRSEMNVSTLELGDSALYLCASSAGGGQETQYFGPGTRLLVL.

The CDR3 DNA reads as TGTGCCAGCAGTTCCACGCTCAGGGACAGGGGTATGGATGGCTACACCTTC. Translation gives CASSSTLRDRGMDGYTF. The J gene is TRBJ1-2, the V gene TRBV28; 10 bases are shared with TRBD1. J was trimmed by 6 bases and V by 4 bases; bases with no gene match: 14. The length of the CDR3 is 17 residues. Germline-derived CDR1 and CDR2 are MDHEN and SYDVKM.

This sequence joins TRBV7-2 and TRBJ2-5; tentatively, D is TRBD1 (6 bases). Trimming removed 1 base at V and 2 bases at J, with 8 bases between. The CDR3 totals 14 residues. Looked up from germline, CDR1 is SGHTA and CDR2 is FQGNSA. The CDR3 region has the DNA TGTGCCAGCAGCTTAGTGCAGGGGCAAGAGACCCAGTACTTC. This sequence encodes CASSLVQGQETQYF.

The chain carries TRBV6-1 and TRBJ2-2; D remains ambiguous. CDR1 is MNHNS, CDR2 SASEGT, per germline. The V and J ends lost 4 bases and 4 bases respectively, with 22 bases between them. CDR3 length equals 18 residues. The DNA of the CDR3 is TGTGCCAGCAGTGGGAGAGTTTTCCAAAGTGGGGTCACCGGGGAGCTGTTTTTT. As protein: CASSGRVFQSGVTGELFF.

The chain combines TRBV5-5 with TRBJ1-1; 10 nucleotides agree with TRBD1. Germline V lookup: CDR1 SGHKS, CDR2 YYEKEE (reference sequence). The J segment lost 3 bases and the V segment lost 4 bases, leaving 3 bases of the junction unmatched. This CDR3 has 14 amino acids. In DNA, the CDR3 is TGTGCCAGCAGCGGGGGACAGGGGTACACTGAAGCTTTCTTT. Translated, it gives CASSGGQGYTEAFF.

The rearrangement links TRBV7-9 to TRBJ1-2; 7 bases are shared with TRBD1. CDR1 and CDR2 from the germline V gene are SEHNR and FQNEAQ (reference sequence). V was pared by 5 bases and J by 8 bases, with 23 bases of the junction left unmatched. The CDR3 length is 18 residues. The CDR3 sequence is CASSHKNMLPTGIGGYTF. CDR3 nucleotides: TGTGCCAGCAGCCACAAAAATATGCTTCCGACAGGGATCGGCGGCTACACCTTC.

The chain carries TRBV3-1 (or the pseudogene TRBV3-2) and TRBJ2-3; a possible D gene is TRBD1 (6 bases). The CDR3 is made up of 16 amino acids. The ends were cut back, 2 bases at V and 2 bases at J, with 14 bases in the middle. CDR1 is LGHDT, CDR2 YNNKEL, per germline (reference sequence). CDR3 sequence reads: CASSQSQGIFTDTQYF. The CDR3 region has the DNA TGTGCCAGCAGCCAATCTCAGGGGATATTCACAGATACGCAGTATTTT.

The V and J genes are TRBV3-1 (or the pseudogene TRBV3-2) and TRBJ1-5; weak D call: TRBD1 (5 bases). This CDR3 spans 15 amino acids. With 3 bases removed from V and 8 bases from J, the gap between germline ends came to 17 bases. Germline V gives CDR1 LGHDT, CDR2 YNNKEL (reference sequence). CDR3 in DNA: TGTGCCAGCAGCCACGGGACCGCCCGGTTCAAGCCCCAGCATTTT. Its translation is CASSHGTARFKPQHF.

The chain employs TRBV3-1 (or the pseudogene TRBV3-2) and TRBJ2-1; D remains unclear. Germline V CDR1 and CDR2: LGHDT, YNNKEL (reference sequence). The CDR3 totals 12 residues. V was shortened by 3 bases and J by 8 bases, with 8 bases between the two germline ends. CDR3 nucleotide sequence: TGTGCCAGCAGCCAGGCCCTTCATGAGCAGTTCTTC. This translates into CASSQALHEQFF.